One sample yielded the 5 T cell receptor beta chains listed below, sequenced in a study of T cell responses to AZD1222 COVID-19 vaccine. Libraries were prepared by immunoSEQ multiplex PCR; TCRdb keeps only in-frame clonotypes and omits some of them. The data show 100,000 to 140,000 clones, roughly 87% seen once. The specimen comprised peripheral blood, sampled on day 0 of AZD1222 vaccination. These receptors came from an adult in good health.

The chain employs TRBV15 and TRBJ1-5; D is uncertain. This CDR3 is 18 amino acids long. The germline V gene encodes CDR1 LNHNV and CDR2 YYDKDF (reference sequence). V was pared by 0 bases and J by 2 bases, with 17 bases between. CDR3 region: CATSREVAWGTGNQPQHF. The DNA of the CDR3 is TGTGCCACCAGCAGAGAAGTAGCGTGGGGTACGGGCAATCAGCCCCAGCATTTT.

The J gene is TRBJ1-1, the V gene TRBV6-2 or TRBV6-3; D possibly corresponds to TRBD1 (6 bases). CDR3 length: 20 amino acids. Per germline, CDR1 MNHEY and CDR2 SVGEGT. V shed 2 bases and J shed 3 bases, with 28 bases lying between them. DNA of the CDR3: TGTGCCAGCAGTTACCCCAACAGCCGGGGGGCCGTCGGTTTAGACACTGAAGCTTTCTTT. Translating it yields CASSYPNSRGAVGLDTEAFF.

The chain carries TRBV6-5 and TRBJ2-7, with 10 bases lining up with TRBD2. V was pared by 7 bases and J by 3 bases, with 9 bases of the junction left unmatched. CDR3 length: 15 amino acids. The germline V gene has CDR1 MNHEY and CDR2 SVGAGI. For the CDR3, the DNA is TGTGCCAGCATCTCTTTAGCTAGCGGGGGCTACGAGCAGTACTTC. Translation gives CASISLASGGYEQYF.

The CDR3 DNA reads TGCGCCAGACGGACGTGGATCACTGAAGCTTTCTTT. It codes for CARRTWITEAFF. The rearrangement joins TRBV5-1 to TRBJ1-1; D gene uncertain. The CDR3 spans 12 residues. The germline V gene encodes CDR1 SGHRS and CDR2 YFSETQ. V was shortened by 8 bases and J by 4 bases, with 12 bases between the two germline ends.

V usage is TRBV7-8 and J usage is TRBJ1-1; D is uncertain. CDR3 size: 15 residues. V lost 1 base and J 1 base, leaving 10 bases between the germline ends. Germline V gene lookup returns CDR1 SGHVS and CDR2 FQNEAQ. CDR3 sequence: CASSLGVARNTEAFF. Written as DNA, the CDR3 is TGTGCCAGCAGCTTAGGGGTAGCGAGGAACACTGAAGCTTTCTTT.